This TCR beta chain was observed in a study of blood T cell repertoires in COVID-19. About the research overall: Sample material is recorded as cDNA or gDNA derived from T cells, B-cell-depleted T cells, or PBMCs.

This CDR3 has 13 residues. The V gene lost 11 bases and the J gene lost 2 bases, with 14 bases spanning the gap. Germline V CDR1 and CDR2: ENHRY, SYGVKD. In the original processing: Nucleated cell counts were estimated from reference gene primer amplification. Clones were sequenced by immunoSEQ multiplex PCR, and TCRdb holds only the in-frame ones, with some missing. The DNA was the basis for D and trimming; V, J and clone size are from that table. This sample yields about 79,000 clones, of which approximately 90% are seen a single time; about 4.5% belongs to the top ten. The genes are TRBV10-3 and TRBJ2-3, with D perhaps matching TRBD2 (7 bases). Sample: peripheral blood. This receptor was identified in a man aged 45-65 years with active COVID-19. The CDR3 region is CASGGPLTDTQYF. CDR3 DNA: TGTGCCTCCGGGGGGCCACTCACAGATACGCAGTATTTT.